Described below is a single T cell receptor beta chain sequence and its context. What it recognizes is unknown. Amplification used 60 Vbeta primers and 13 Jbeta primers. Produced via immunoSEQ multiplex PCR; TCRdb's table is partial and in-frame only. The sample has about 150,000 clones, around 80% seen once. The source of the sample is a study of cytomegalovirus exposure and HLA in healthy donors. About the research overall: The early release's HLA-typed donors yielded 78 million or so unique TCRs. Study results and limitations: According to a later analysis, donors in an Asian-associated ancestry cluster reportedly had fewer N-insertions than the roughly 720-donor mean. Later analysis suggested most CMV-associated TCR beta chains were HLA-restricted.

The specimen sequenced was PBMCs. This TCR derives from a man aged 40-55 years in good health and CMV-seropositive.

Written as DNA, the CDR3 is TGTGCCAGCAGCTTAGGCCCTAGCCTTCTTTCAGATACGCAGTATTTT. It yields the protein CASSLGPSLLSDTQYF. The chain has TRBV7-8 and TRBJ2-3; tentatively, D is TRBD2 (5 bases). The V end was cut by 1 base, the J end by 4 bases, with 15 bases between. The CDR3 is 16 residues long. Germline V CDR1 and CDR2: SGHVS, FQNEAQ.